This TCR beta chain was recovered during a study of cytomegalovirus exposure and HLA in healthy donors. Study observations and caveats: Later on, an analysis tied roughly 17,000 TCR beta sequences to HLA alleles at 0.05 false discovery rate. About 87% or about 30% of the time was how often most TCR beta V segments were productive, according to an earlier analysis. Most of the CMV-associated TCR beta chains (in a later analysis) appeared to be HLA-restricted. Later genetic work tied a missense DCLRE1C variant to beta-chain V and J trimming.

The PCR made use of 60 Vbeta and 13 Jbeta primers. Measured with immunoSEQ multiplex PCR; TCRdb has only the in-frame clones, and not every one. The data hold fewer than 75,000 clones, with 75% observed a single time. From germline, CDR1 is KGHSH and CDR2 LQKENI. V was shortened by 5 bases and J by 12 bases, with 26 bases between the two germline ends. There are 16 residues in the CDR3. About this clone: Its cognate antigen is unknown.

The sequence derives from a man aged 65-85 years in good health and CMV-seronegative. Sequencing was performed on PBMCs. V usage is TRBV18 and J usage is TRBJ2-1; tentatively, D is TRBD2 (6 bases). This CDR3 reads CASSTLAAPSSDGQFF. As DNA, the CDR3 is TGTGCCAGCTCAACGTTAGCGGCCCCGTCTTCAGATGGGCAGTTCTTC.